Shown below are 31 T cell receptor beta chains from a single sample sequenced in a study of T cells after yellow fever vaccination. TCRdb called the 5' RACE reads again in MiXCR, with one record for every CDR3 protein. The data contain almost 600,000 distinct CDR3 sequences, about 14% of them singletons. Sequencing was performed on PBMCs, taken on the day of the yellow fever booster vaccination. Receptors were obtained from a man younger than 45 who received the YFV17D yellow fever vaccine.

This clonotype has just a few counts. CDR3 protein: CASSSRPGDFYGYTF. CDR3 DNA: TGCGCCAGCAGCTCTCGTCCAGGGGACTTCTATGGCTACACCTTC. The chain combines TRBV5-1 with TRBJ1-2; D perhaps matches TRBD1 (6 bases). The V end was cut by 3 bases, the J end by 4 bases, with 16 bases between. CDR1 is SGHRS, CDR2 YFSETQ, per germline. This CDR3 is built from 15 residues.

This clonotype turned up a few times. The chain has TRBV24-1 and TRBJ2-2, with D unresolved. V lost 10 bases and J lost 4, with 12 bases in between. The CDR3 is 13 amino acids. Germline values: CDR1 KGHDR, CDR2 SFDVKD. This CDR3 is CATKTDCTGELFF. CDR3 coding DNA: TGTGCCACTAAAACCGACTGCACCGGGGAGCTGTTTTTT.

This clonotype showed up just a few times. In nucleotides, the CDR3 is TGCAGTGCTCCAAGAAGTCGGGGCCCTGGAAACACCATATATTTT. Its translation: CSAPRSRGPGNTIYF. The chain uses TRBV20-1 and TRBJ1-3; D may be TRBD1 (5 bases). The V end was cut by 5 bases, the J end by 2 bases, with 16 bases between. Germline assignment: CDR1 DFQATT and CDR2 SNEGSKA (reference sequence). The CDR3 runs to 15 residues.

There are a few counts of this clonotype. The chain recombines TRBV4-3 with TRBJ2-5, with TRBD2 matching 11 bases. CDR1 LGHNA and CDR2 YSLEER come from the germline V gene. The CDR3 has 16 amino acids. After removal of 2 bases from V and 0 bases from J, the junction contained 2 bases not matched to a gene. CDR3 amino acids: CASSQTSGSYQETQYF. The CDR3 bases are TGCGCCAGCAGCCAAACTAGCGGGAGCTACCAAGAGACCCAGTACTTC.

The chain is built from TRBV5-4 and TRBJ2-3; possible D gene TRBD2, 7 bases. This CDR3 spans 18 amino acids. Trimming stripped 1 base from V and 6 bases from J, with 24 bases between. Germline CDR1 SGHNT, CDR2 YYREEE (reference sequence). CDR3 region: CASSLIYEGGGPKDTQYF. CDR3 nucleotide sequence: TGTGCCAGCAGCTTGATTTACGAGGGGGGAGGGCCGAAGGATACGCAGTATTTT. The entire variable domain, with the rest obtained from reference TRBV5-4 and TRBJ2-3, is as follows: ETGVTQSPTHLIKTRGQQVTLRCSSQSGHNTVSWYQQALGQGPQFIFQYYREEENGRGNFPPRFSGLQFPNYSSELNVNALELDDSALYLCASSLIYEGGGPKDTQYFGPGTRLTVL.

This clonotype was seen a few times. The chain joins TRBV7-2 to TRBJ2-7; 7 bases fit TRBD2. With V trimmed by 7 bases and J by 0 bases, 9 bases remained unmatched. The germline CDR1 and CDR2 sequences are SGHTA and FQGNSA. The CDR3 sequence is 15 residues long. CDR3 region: CASTSSGGSSYEQYF. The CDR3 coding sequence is TGTGCCAGCACCTCCTCGGGCGGGAGCTCCTACGAGCAGTACTTC.

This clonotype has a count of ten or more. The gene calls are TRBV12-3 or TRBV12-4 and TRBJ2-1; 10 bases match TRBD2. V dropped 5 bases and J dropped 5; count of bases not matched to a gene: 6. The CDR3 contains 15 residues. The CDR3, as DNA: TGTGCCAGCAGTGAGACTAGCGGGCCTAACAATGAGCAGTTCTTC. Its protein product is CASSETSGPNNEQFF.

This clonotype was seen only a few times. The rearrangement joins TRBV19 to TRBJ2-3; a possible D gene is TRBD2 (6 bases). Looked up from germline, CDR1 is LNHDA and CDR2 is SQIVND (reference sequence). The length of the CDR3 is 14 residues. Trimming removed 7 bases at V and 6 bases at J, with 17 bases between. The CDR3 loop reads CASNHWRREDTQYF. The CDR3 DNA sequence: TGTGCCAGTAACCACTGGCGGAGGGAGGATACGCAGTATTTT.

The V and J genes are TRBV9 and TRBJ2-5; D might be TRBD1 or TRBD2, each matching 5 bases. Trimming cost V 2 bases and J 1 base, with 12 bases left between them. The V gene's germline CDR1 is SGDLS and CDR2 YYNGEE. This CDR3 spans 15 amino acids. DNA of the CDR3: TGTGCCAGCAGCGTGGGGACCGCCACCCAAGAGACCCAGTACTTC. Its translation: CASSVGTATQETQYF.

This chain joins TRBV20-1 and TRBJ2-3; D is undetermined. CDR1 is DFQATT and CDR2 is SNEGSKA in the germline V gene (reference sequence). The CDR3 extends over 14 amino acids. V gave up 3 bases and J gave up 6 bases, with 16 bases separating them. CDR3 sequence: CSASGYLNSDTQYF. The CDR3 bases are TGCAGTGCTAGTGGGTATTTGAATTCCGATACGCAGTATTTT.

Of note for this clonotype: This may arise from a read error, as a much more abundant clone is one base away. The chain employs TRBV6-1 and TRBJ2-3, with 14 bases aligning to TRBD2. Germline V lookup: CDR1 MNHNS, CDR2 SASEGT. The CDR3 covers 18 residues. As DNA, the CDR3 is TGTGCCAGCAAGCGCGGGACTAGCGGGAGCCCCAGCATAGATACGCAGTATTTT. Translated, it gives CASKRGTSGSPSIDTQYF.

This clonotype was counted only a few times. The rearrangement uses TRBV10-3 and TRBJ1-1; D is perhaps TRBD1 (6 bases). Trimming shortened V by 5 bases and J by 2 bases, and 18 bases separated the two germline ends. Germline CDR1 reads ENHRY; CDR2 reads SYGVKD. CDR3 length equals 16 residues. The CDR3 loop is CAISFQGRERNTEAFF. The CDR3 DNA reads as TGTGCCATCAGTTTTCAGGGGAGGGAAAGAAACACTGAAGCTTTCTTT.

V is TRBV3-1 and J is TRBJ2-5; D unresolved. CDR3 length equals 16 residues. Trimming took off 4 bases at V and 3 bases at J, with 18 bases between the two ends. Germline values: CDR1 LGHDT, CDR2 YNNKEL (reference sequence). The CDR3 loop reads CASSRAETLREETQYF. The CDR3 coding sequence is TGTGCCAGCAGCCGAGCAGAGACACTGAGAGAAGAGACCCAGTACTTC.

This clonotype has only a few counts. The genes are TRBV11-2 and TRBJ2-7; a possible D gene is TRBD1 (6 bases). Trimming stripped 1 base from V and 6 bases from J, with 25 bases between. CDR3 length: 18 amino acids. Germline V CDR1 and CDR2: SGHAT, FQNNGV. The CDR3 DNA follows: TGTGCCAGCAGCTTAGTTCCTTCCGGACAGCGGCCGCGTGGCGAGCAGTACTTC. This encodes CASSLVPSGQRPRGEQYF. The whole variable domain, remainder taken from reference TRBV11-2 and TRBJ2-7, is EAGVAQSPRYKIIEKRQSVAFWCNPISGHATLYWYQQILGQGPKLLIQFQNNGVVDDSQLPKDRFSAERLKGVDSTLKIQPAKLEDSAVYLCASSLVPSGQRPRGEQYFGPGTRLTVT.

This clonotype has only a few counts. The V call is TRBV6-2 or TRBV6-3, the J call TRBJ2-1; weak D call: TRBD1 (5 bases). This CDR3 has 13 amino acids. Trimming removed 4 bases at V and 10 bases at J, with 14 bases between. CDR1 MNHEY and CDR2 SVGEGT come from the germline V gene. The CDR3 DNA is TGTGCCAGCAGTTCACTCAGGGTTGGGGAGCAGTTCTTC. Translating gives CASSSLRVGEQFF.

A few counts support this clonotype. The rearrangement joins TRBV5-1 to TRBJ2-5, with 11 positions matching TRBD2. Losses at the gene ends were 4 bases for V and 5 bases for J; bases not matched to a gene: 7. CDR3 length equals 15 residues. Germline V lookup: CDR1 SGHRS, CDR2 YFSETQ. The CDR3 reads CASSRLTSGSETQYF. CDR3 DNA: TGCGCCAGCAGCCGACTTACTAGCGGGAGTGAGACCCAGTACTTC.

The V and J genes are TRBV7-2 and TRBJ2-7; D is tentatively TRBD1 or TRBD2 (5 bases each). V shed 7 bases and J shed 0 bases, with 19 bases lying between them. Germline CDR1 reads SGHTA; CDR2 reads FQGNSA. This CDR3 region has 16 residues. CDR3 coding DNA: TGTGCCAGCACCCTGGGTCCCGGGACGAGCTCCTACGAGCAGTACTTC. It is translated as CASTLGPGTSSYEQYF.

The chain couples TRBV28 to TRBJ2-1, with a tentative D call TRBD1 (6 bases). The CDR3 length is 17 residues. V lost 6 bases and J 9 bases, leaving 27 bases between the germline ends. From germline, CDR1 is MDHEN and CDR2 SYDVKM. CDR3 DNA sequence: TGTGCCAGCAGCGCTATAACAGGGAACTTGCGGGTAGGTGAGCAGTTCTTC. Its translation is CASSAITGNLRVGEQFF.

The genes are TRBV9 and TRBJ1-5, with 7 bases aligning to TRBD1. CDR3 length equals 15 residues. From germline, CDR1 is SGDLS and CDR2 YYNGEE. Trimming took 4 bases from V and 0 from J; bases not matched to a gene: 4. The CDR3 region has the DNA TGTGCCAGCAGCCGGGGACAGTCTAGCAATCAGCCCCAGCATTTT. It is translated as CASSRGQSSNQPQHF.

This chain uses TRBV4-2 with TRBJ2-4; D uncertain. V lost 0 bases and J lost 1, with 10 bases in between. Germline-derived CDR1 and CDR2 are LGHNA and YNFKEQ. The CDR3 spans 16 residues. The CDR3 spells CASSQDPIMAKNIQYF. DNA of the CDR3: TGTGCCAGCAGCCAAGATCCAATCATGGCCAAAAACATTCAGTACTTC.

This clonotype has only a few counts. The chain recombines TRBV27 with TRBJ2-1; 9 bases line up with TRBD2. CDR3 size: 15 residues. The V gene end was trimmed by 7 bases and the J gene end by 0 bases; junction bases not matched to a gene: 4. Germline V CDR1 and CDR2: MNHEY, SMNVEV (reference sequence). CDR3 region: CASTSGTSSYNEQFF. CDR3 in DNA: TGTGCCAGCACTAGCGGGACAAGCTCCTACAATGAGCAGTTCTTC.

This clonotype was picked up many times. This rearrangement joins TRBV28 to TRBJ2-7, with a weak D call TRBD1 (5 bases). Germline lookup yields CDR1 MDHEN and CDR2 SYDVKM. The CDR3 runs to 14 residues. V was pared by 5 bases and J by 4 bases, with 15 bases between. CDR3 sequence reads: CASSLLAGNYEQYF. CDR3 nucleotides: TGTGCCAGCAGTCTCTTAGCAGGGAATTACGAGCAGTACTTC.

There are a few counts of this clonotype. CDR3 sequence (DNA): TGTGCCAGCAGCGCGGACTATGGGCGACCCCCCATATATTTT. Translating it yields CASSADYGRPPIYF. The J gene is TRBJ1-3, the V gene TRBV7-2; D is ambiguous. The V end lost 5 bases, the J end lost 11 bases, and 19 bases lay between the germline ends. The germline gives CDR1 SGHTA, CDR2 FQGNSA. The CDR3 is 14 amino acids.

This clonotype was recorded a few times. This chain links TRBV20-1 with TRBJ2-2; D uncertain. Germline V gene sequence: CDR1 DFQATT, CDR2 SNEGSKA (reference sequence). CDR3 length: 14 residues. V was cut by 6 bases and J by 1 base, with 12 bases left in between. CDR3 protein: CSAPTERNTGELFF. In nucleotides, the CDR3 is TGCAGTGCCCCGACGGAAAGGAACACCGGGGAGCTGTTTTTT.

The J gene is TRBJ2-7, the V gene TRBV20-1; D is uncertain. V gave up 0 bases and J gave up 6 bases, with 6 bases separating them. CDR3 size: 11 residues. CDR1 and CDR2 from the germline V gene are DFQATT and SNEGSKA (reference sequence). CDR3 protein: CSARESGEQYF. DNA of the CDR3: TGCAGTGCTAGAGAGTCGGGCGAGCAGTACTTC.

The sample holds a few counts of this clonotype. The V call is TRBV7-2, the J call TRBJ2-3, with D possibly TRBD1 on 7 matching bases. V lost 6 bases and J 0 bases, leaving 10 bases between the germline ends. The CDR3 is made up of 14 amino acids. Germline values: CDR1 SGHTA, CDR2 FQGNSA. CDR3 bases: TGTGCCAGCAGTGCGGGACAGAGCACAGATACGCAGTATTTT. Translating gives CASSAGQSTDTQYF.

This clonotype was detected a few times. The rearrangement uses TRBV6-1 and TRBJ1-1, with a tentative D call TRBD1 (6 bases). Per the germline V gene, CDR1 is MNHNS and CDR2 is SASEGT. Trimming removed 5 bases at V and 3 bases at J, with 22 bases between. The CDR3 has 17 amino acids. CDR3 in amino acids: CASSPRQNRAGDTEAFF. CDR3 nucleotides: TGTGCCAGCAGTCCCCGGCAAAACAGGGCCGGGGACACTGAAGCTTTCTTT.

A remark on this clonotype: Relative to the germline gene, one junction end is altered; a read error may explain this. The CDR3 nucleotides read TGTGCTAGCAGCTTATGGACCCTCGAGGGGGCGGAAGAGCAGTACTTC. This codes for CASSLWTLEGAEEQYF. The chain recombines TRBV7-7 with TRBJ2-7, with TRBD1 matching over 7 bases. This CDR3 contains 16 residues. Germline loops: CDR1 SSHAT, CDR2 FNYEAQ (reference sequence).

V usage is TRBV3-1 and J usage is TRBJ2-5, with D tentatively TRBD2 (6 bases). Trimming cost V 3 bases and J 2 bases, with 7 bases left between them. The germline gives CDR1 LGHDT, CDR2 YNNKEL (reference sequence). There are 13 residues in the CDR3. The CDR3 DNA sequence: TGTGCCAGCAGCCAGCGGGGACAAGAGACCCAGTACTTC. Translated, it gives CASSQRGQETQYF.

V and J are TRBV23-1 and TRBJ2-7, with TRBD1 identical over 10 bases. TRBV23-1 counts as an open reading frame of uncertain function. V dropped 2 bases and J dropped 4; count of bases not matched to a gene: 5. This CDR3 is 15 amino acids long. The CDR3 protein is CASSQPTGGEYEQYF. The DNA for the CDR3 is TGCGCCAGCAGTCAACCGACAGGGGGCGAATACGAGCAGTACTTC.

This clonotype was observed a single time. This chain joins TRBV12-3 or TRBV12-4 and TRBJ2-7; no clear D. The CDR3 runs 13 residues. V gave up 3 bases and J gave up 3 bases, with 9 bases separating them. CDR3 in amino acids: CASSLGSDYEQYF. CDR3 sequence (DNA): TGTGCCAGCAGTTTGGGCTCTGACTACGAGCAGTACTTC.